The rows below give T cell receptor beta chains drawn from one sample of a study of cytomegalovirus exposure and HLA in healthy donors. Assay used: immunoSEQ multiplex PCR; TCRdb lists only in-frame clones, some missing. Found here are over 150,000 clones, around 77% of them singletons; the top ten hold approximately 3%. Material: PBMCs. The receptors originated from a woman in her 30s in good health and CMV-seronegative. Both conserved end residues are part of each CDR3. A D gene is named only where the DNA matches it firmly. Expanded clones get a size class; other rows say once, few or many, or leave the size out.

D: TRBD1
V: TRBV6-4
size: -
J: TRBJ2-3
CDR3: CASSLGTGGTDTQYF
DNA: TGTGCCAGCAGTCTCGGGACAGGGGGCACAGATACGCAGTATTTT

D: -
V: TRBV5-1
size: -
J: TRBJ1-2
CDR3: CASSNPWGHRTLSF
DNA: TGCGCCAGCAGCAACCCTTGGGGCCACCGGACCCTTTCATTC

D: TRBD1
V: TRBV18
size: few
J: TRBJ2-3
CDR3: CASSPSDRGTDTQYF
DNA: TGTGCCAGCTCACCCTCGGACAGGGGCACAGATACGCAGTATTTT

D: TRBD1
V: TRBV6-5
size: -
J: TRBJ2-1
CDR3: CASSHRGNEQFF
DNA: TGTGCCAGCAGTCACAGGGGGAATGAGCAGTTCTTC

D: TRBD1
V: TRBV7-2
size: few
J: TRBJ1-2
CDR3: CASSRTGQGSYGYTF
DNA: TGTGCCAGCAGCAGAACGGGACAGGGTTCCTATGGCTACACCTTC

D: -
V: TRBV5-6
size: -
J: TRBJ1-4
CDR3: CASSPLTATNEKLFF
DNA: TGTGCCAGCAGCCCACTGACAGCAACTAATGAAAAACTGTTTTTT

D: TRBD1
V: TRBV29-1
size: -
J: TRBJ1-3
CDR3: CSVETGGGNTIYF
DNA: TGCAGCGTCGAGACAGGGGGAGGAAACACCATATATTTT

D: -
V: TRBV7-8
size: -
J: TRBJ2-7
CDR3: CASSLVYLREQYF
DNA: TGTGCCAGCAGCTTAGTCTACCTGCGGGAGCAGTACTTC

D: -
V: TRBV10-3
size: -
J: TRBJ2-7
CDR3: CAIGEGSYEQYF
DNA: TGTGCCATCGGAGAGGGCTCCTACGAGCAGTACTTC

D: TRBD2
V: TRBV29-1
size: few
J: TRBJ2-2
CDR3: CSVVGGVETIFLSGELFF
DNA: TGCAGCGTGGTGGGGGGGGTGGAGACCATATTCCTATCCGGGGAGCTGTTTTTT

D: -
V: TRBV7-6
size: -
J: TRBJ1-4
CDR3: CASSRYYREKLFF
DNA: TGTGCCAGCAGTCGATACTACCGGGAAAAACTGTTTTTT

D: TRBD1
V: TRBV7-3
size: -
J: TRBJ2-1
CDR3: CASSLTPTGANEQFF
DNA: TGTGCCAGCAGCTTAACCCCGACAGGGGCCAATGAGCAGTTCTTC

D: -
V: TRBV5-5
size: -
J: TRBJ2-3
CDR3: CASSSGQSTDTQYF
DNA: TGTGCCAGCAGCTCTGGACAGAGCACAGATACGCAGTATTTT

D: -
V: TRBV7-9
size: few
J: TRBJ2-1
CDR3: CASSLDSQNNEQFF
DNA: TGTGCCAGCAGCTTGGACAGCCAGAACAATGAGCAGTTCTTC

D: -
V: TRBV29-1
size: -
J: TRBJ2-3
CDR3: CSVLPGGTDTQYF
DNA: TGCAGCGTTCTCCCGGGGGGCACAGATACGCAGTATTTT

D: -
V: TRBV6-1
size: once
J: TRBJ1-5
CDR3: CASSEADGAGNQPQHF
DNA: TGTGCCAGCAGTGAAGCTGATGGGGCTGGCAATCAGCCCCAGCATTTT

D: -
V: TRBV6-1
size: few
J: TRBJ2-7
CDR3: CASTKEQGYEQYF
DNA: TGTGCCAGCACCAAGGAACAGGGCTACGAGCAGTACTTC

D: TRBD1
V: TRBV27
size: -
J: TRBJ1-1
CDR3: CASRPGGFDTEAFF
DNA: TGTGCCAGCAGGCCAGGGGGCTTTGACACTGAAGCTTTCTTT

D: -
V: TRBV29-1
size: -
J: TRBJ1-1
CDR3: CSAGGVFRWNTEAFF
DNA: TGCAGCGCTGGCGGCGTTTTCCGTTGGAACACTGAAGCTTTCTTT

D: -
V: TRBV27
size: -
J: TRBJ2-2
CDR3: CASSLRSAGANTGELFF
DNA: TGTGCCAGCAGTTTAAGGTCCGCAGGGGCGAACACCGGGGAGCTGTTTTTT

D: -
V: TRBV2
size: -
J: TRBJ1-2
CDR3: CASSDRDYGYTF
DNA: TGTGCCAGCAGTGATCGAGACTATGGCTACACCTTC

D: -
V: TRBV7-8
size: -
J: TRBJ1-2
CDR3: CASSSQGLYTF
DNA: TGTGCCAGCAGCTCCCAGGGCTTGTACACCTTC

D: -
V: TRBV29-1
size: -
J: TRBJ2-1
CDR3: CSVDGGLVYNEQFF
DNA: TGCAGCGTTGACGGAGGGCTAGTCTACAATGAGCAGTTCTTC

D: TRBD1
V: TRBV7-6
size: -
J: TRBJ1-1
CDR3: CASSPRPGGSSQAFF
DNA: TGTGCCAGCAGCCCCCGACCAGGGGGCAGTTCCCAGGCTTTCTTT

D: TRBD1
V: TRBV9
size: -
J: TRBJ2-2
CDR3: CASRVDRGNTGELFF
DNA: TGTGCCAGCAGGGTGGACAGGGGGAACACCGGGGAGCTGTTTTTT

D: -
V: TRBV6-1
size: -
J: TRBJ1-5
CDR3: CASSRQNQPQHF
DNA: TGTGCCAGCAGTAGACAGAATCAGCCCCAGCATTTT

D: -
V: TRBV7-9
size: -
J: TRBJ2-5
CDR3: CASSLRQNQETQYF
DNA: TGTGCCAGCAGCTTGAGACAGAATCAAGAGACCCAGTACTTC

D: TRBD2
V: TRBV6-5
size: -
J: TRBJ2-5
CDR3: CASSYLGGRAAQYF
DNA: TGTGCCAGCAGTTACTTGGGGGGGAGAGCGGCCCAGTACTTC

D: -
V: TRBV28
size: -
J: TRBJ2-6
CDR3: CASSLWYSGANVLTF
DNA: TGTGCCAGCAGTTTATGGTACTCTGGGGCCAACGTCCTGACTTTC

D: TRBD1
V: TRBV28
size: -
J: TRBJ1-2
CDR3: CASSPRTGGRYGYTF
DNA: TGTGCCAGCAGCCCAAGGACAGGGGGAAGGTATGGCTACACCTTC

D: TRBD2
V: TRBV9
size: -
J: TRBJ2-5
CDR3: CASSVGVGGTSGGAIETQYF
DNA: TGTGCCAGCAGCGTAGGAGTTGGTGGGACTAGCGGGGGGGCTATTGAGACCCAGTACTTC

D: -
V: TRBV5-6
size: -
J: TRBJ1-2
CDR3: CASSPSQYYQGTYGYTF
DNA: TGTGCCAGCAGCCCTTCCCAATACTATCAGGGAACCTATGGCTACACCTTC

D: -
V: TRBV6-1
size: few
J: TRBJ1-6
CDR3: CASSPTDRSNSPLHF
DNA: TGTGCCAGCAGTCCTACTGACAGGAGCAATTCACCCCTCCACTTT

D: TRBD2
V: TRBV7-2
size: -
J: TRBJ2-2
CDR3: CASSSRIGTSGTVAGELFF
DNA: TGTGCCAGCAGCTCGCGTATTGGGACTAGCGGGACGGTCGCCGGGGAGCTGTTTTTT

D: TRBD2
V: TRBV7-2
size: -
J: TRBJ2-1
CDR3: CASSLALWTSGNNEQFF
DNA: TGTGCCAGCAGCTTAGCTCTCTGGACTAGCGGAAACAATGAGCAGTTCTTC

D: -
V: TRBV5-1
size: few
J: TRBJ2-2
CDR3: CASSLVTEAGELFF
DNA: TGCGCCAGCAGCTTGGTGACCGAGGCCGGGGAGCTGTTTTTT

D: -
V: TRBV6-5
size: -
J: TRBJ1-2
CDR3: CASSYRSRGSYGYTF
DNA: TGTGCCAGCAGTTACCGGTCTCGGGGTTCCTATGGCTACACCTTC

D: -
V: TRBV14
size: -
J: TRBJ2-7
CDR3: CASSQGGMVSYEQYF
DNA: TGTGCCAGCAGCCAAGGAGGGATGGTCTCCTACGAGCAGTACTTC

D: -
V: TRBV30
size: few
J: TRBJ2-2
CDR3: CAWIRANTGELFF
DNA: TGTGCCTGGATCAGGGCGAACACCGGGGAGCTGTTTTTT

D: TRBD1
V: TRBV6-5
size: -
J: TRBJ2-1
CDR3: CASSYSGTGSYNEQFF
DNA: TGTGCCAGCAGTTACTCCGGGACAGGGTCCTACAATGAGCAGTTCTTC

D: TRBD1
V: TRBV30
size: -
J: TRBJ2-3
CDR3: CAWSERDRLTDTQYF
DNA: TGTGCCTGGAGTGAAAGGGACAGACTAACAGATACGCAGTATTTT

D: TRBD1
V: TRBV5-1
size: -
J: TRBJ2-1
CDR3: CASSLGQGVDEQFF
DNA: TGCGCCAGCAGCCTGGGACAGGGGGTCGATGAGCAGTTCTTC

D: -
V: TRBV30
size: -
J: TRBJ2-7
CDR3: CAWNPGVSYEQYF
DNA: TGTGCCTGGAACCCAGGGGTATCCTACGAGCAGTACTTC

D: -
V: TRBV5-1
size: -
J: TRBJ2-3
CDR3: CASSWSLGGGDTQYF
DNA: TGCGCCAGCAGCTGGTCCTTGGGCGGCGGGGATACGCAGTATTTT

D: TRBD1
V: TRBV6-5
size: -
J: TRBJ2-6
CDR3: CASSYTGTAENVLTF
DNA: TGTGCCAGCAGTTACACAGGGACAGCGGAAAACGTCCTGACTTTC

D: -
V: TRBV9
size: -
J: TRBJ1-4
CDR3: CASSVGGQTNEKLFF
DNA: TGTGCCAGCAGCGTAGGGGGGCAAACTAATGAAAAACTGTTTTTT

D: TRBD2
V: TRBV5-1
size: once
J: TRBJ2-1
CDR3: CASSFVLADNEQFF
DNA: TGCGCCAGCAGCTTTGTTCTAGCGGACAATGAGCAGTTCTTC

D: -
V: TRBV7-9
size: -
J: TRBJ1-4
CDR3: CASSLAFPEGELFF
DNA: TGTGCCAGCAGCTTAGCCTTCCCCGAGGGGGAACTGTTTTTT

D: TRBD1
V: TRBV10-3
size: -
J: TRBJ1-1
CDR3: CAISVDRGTTEAFF
DNA: TGTGCCATCAGTGTGGACAGGGGTACCACTGAAGCTTTCTTT

D: TRBD2
V: TRBV5-1
size: -
J: TRBJ2-2
CDR3: CASSLARLAGTGELFF
DNA: TGCGCCAGCAGCTTGGCCAGACTAGCGGGGACCGGGGAGCTGTTTTTT